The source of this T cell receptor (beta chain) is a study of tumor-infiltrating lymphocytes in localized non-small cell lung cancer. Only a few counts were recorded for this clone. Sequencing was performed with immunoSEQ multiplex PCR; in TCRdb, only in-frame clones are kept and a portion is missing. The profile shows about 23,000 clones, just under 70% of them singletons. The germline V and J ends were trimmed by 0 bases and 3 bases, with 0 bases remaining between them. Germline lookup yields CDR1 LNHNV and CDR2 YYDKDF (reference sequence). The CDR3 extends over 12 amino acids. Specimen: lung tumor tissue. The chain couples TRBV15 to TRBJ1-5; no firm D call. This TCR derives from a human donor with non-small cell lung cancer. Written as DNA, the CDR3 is TGTGCCACCAGCAGAGACAATCAGCCCCAGCATTTT. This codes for CATSRDNQPQHF.